Detailed here is one T cell receptor beta chain. Its matching antigen is unknown. The CDR3 has 17 amino acids. Germline CDR1 reads LNHDA; CDR2 reads SQIVND (reference sequence). V lost 2 bases and J lost 0, with 14 bases in between. The sample comes from a study of shared clonotypes between healthy human individuals. Notes on the study in general: Generation probabilities were higher for clonotypes shared across all four sorted-subset donors than for unshared ones. It was observed that 5% to 6.5% of naive CD4 clonotypes were shared across a few donors.

The naive CD8 fraction comprised CD45RO-negative cells positively selected for CCR7 and excluded terminally differentiated effector memory CD45RA+ cells. In the original analysis: Junction-only immunoSEQ data arrived without quality scores, meaning filtering differed. Profiled with immunoSEQ multiplex PCR; TCRdb holds only in-frame clones, not every one. That table furnishes V, J and clone size, whereas the DNA furnished D and trimming. The repertoire holds a few million clones, with 90% to 95% as singletons. This sequence originates from a man between 18 and 35 years old in good health. Some clones in this sample may be carry-over from other donors' samples. Sample: naive CD8+ T cells from PBMCs. The chain combines TRBV19 with TRBJ1-5, with D hard to call. CDR3 DNA: TGTGCCAGTAGTATACCCCATATAAAGTATAGCAATCAGCCCCAGCATTTT. It specifies CASSIPHIKYSNQPQHF. The complete variable domain, with remaining parts taken from reference TRBV19 and TRBJ1-5, reads DGGITQSPKYLFRKEGQNVTLSCEQNLNHDAMYWYRQDPGQGLRLIYYSQIVNDFQKGDIAEGYSVSREKKESFPLTVTSAQKNPTAFYLCASSIPHIKYSNQPQHFGDGTRLSIL.